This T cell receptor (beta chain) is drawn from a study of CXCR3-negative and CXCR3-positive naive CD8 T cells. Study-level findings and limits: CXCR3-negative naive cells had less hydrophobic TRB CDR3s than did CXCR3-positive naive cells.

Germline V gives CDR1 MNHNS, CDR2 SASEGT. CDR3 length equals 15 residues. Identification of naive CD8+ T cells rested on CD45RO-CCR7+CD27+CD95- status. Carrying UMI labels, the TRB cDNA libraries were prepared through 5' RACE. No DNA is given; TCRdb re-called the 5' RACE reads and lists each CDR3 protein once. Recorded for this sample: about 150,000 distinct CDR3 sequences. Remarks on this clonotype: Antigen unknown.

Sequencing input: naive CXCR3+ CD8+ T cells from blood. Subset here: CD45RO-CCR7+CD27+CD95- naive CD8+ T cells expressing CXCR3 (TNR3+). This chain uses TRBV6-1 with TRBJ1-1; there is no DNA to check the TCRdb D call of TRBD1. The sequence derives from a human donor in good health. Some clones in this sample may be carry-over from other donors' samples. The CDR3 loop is CASSEYPPGNTEAFF.